The 2 T cell receptor beta chains below come from one sample, sequenced in a study of radiation and T cells in renal cell carcinoma. Specified time point: blood 4 weeks post-SBRT, at nephrectomy. Stated treatment: 15 Gy SBRT to primary tumor, nephrectomy 4 weeks later. Some clones are missing from TCRdb's copy, which holds only in-frame ones; the method was immunoSEQ multiplex PCR. The profile covers around 100,000 clones, with 84% appearing a single time and 6% to 9% taken by the ten largest. This specimen consisted of blood, obtained from a patient whose treatment included radiotherapy and nephrectomy. These receptor sequences come from a man between 60 and 70 years old with renal cell carcinoma.

The rearrangement uses TRBV6-5 and TRBJ1-1; D might be TRBD1 (6 bases). V lost 0 bases and J lost 1, with 6 bases in between. The CDR3 extends over 14 amino acids. Germline CDR1 reads MNHEY; CDR2 reads SVGAGI. The CDR3 sequence is CASSYSGANTEAFF. In DNA, the CDR3 is TGTGCCAGCAGTTACTCGGGGGCGAACACTGAAGCTTTCTTT.

The chain has TRBV5-1 and TRBJ1-3; D unclear. The germline V gene has CDR1 SGHRS and CDR2 YFSETQ. V lost 0 bases and J 0 bases, leaving 13 bases between the germline ends. The CDR3 is 17 amino acids. In DNA, the CDR3 is TGCGCCAGCAGCTTGGCCGAACAGTCCCGCTCTGGAAACACCATATATTTT. Amino acids: CASSLAEQSRSGNTIYF.